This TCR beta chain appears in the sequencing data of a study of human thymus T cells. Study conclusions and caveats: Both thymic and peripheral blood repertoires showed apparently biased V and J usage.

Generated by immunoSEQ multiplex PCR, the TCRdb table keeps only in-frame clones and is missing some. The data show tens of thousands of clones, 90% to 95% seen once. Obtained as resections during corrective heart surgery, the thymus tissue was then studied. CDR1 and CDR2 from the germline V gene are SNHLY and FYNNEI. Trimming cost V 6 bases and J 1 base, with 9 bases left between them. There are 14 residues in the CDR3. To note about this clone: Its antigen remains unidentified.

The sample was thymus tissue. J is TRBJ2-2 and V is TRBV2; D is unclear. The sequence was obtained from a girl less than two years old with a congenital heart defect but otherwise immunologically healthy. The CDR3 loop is CASRRPRNTGELFF. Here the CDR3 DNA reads TGTGCCAGCAGACGACCCAGGAACACCGGGGAGCTGTTTTTT.